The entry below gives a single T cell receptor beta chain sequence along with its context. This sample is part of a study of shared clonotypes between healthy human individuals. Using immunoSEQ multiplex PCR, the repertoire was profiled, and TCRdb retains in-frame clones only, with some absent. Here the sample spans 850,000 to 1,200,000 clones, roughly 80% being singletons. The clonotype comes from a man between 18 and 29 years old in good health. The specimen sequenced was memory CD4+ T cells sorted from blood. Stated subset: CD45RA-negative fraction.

CDR3 loop: CAWSVQYGGTASYEQYF. CDR3 bases: TGTGCCTGGAGTGTACAGTATGGCGGGACAGCCTCCTACGAGCAGTACTTC. J is TRBJ2-7 and V is TRBV30, with D possibly TRBD1 on 7 matching bases. The CDR3 has 17 amino acids. Trimming took off 0 bases at V and 0 bases at J, with 18 bases between the two ends. Germline CDR1 reads GTSNPN; CDR2 reads SVGIG (reference sequence).